Presented here are 2 T cell receptor beta chains from one specimen sequenced in a study of T-cell reconstitution after alpha-beta-depleted transplantation in children. Preparation of the TCRbeta library involved a method that used unique molecular identifiers. Via MiXCR, TCRdb re-called the PCR reads, giving one row per CDR3 protein. The top ten hold about 35% of the sample, which has about 580,000 distinct CDR3 sequences, 20% to 30% seen once. The sample here was PBMCs, taken before TCRalphabeta/CD19-depleted stem cell transplant. All receptors come from a boy under two years old with Wiskott-Aldrich syndrome, due to receive a stem cell transplant.

This clonotype has only a few counts. This CDR3 reads CASSVASSISSGANVLTF. In nucleotides, the CDR3 is TGTGCCAGCAGCGTAGCCTCCAGCATTAGCTCTGGGGCCAACGTCCTGACTTTC. The V call is TRBV9, the J call TRBJ2-6; D ambiguous. Germline CDR1 reads SGDLS; CDR2 reads YYNGEE. The CDR3 sequence is 18 residues long. Trimming took off 0 bases at V and 0 bases at J, with 13 bases between the two ends. The whole variable domain, remainder taken from reference TRBV9 and TRBJ2-6, is DSGVTQTPKHLITATGQRVTLRCSPRSGDLSVYWYQQSLDQGLQFLIQYYNGEERAKGNILERFSAQQFPDLHSELNLSSLELGDSALYFCASSVASSISSGANVLTFGAGSRLTVL.

This clonotype occurred a few times. V and J are TRBV11-1 and TRBJ2-2, with 8 bases matching TRBD2. Germline-derived CDR1 and CDR2 are SGHAT and FQDESV (reference sequence). The CDR3 is 18 residues long. After removal of 1 base from V and 3 bases from J, the junction contained 10 bases not matched to a gene. The CDR3 is CASSLVHAGGKYTGELFF. In DNA, the CDR3 is TGTGCCAGCAGCTTAGTTCATGCGGGAGGAAAGTACACCGGGGAGCTGTTTTTT.